Listed below are T cell receptor beta chains from one sample, sequenced in a study of blood T cell repertoires in COVID-19. TCRdb's copy holds only in-frame clones and misses some; the assay was immunoSEQ multiplex PCR. The table includes around 200,000 clones, over 80% detected once. The sequenced sample was peripheral blood. These receptor sequences come from a young woman with COVID-19, enrolled during active disease. CDR3s include the opening cysteine and the closing phenylalanine or tryptophan. Fields, in order: J gene, D gene, V gene, clone size, CDR3 DNA, CDR3 protein. D genes are given only for firm matches. Rows give clone size only sometimes, using once, few, many, or a class for an expanded clone.

>TRBJ1-2|TRBD1|TRBV5-1|NA
TGCGCCAGCAGCCCAGGCCCTGACAGGGACCATGGCTACACCTTC
CASSPGPDRDHGYTF
>TRBJ2-1|TRBD2|TRBV4-3|NA
TGCGCCAGCAGCCAAGGACCTGCGGGAGGGCCCAATGAGCAGTTCTTC
CASSQGPAGGPNEQFF
>TRBJ2-1|NA|TRBV28|NA
TGTGCCAGCAGTTTACCGCAGGTTCGTACCCTGACGAGCTCCTACAATGAGCAGTTCTTC
CASSLPQVRTLTSSYNEQFF
>TRBJ1-5|TRBD1|TRBV19|NA
TGTGCCAGTAGTACCCGGGACAGAGGGAATCAGCCCCAGCATTTT
CASSTRDRGNQPQHF
>TRBJ2-3|NA|TRBV10-2|once
TGCGCCAGCAGTGTGCAGGCAGATACGCAGTATTTT
CASSVQADTQYF
>TRBJ1-6|NA|TRBV28|few
TGTGCCAGCATCCCGACAGAAAAGGCGAATTCACCCCTCCACTTT
CASIPTEKANSPLHF
>TRBJ2-7|NA|TRBV6-5|NA
TGTGCCAGTGCAAATGTGGGGGCCCGCGAGCAGTACTTC
CASANVGAREQYF
>TRBJ2-6|TRBD1|TRBV29-1|NA
TGCAGCGTGGGACAGGGATTTGCTGGGGCCAACGTCCTGACTTTC
CSVGQGFAGANVLTF
>TRBJ1-4|NA|TRBV3-1/TRBV3-2|NA
TGTGCCAGCAGCCCCGGACAGATAACTAATGAAAAACTGTTTTTT
CASSPGQITNEKLFF
>TRBJ2-3|NA|TRBV12-3/TRBV12-4|NA
TGTGCCACCGGACAGACCAGGGATACGCAGTATTTT
CATGQTRDTQYF
>TRBJ1-2|NA|TRBV20-1|NA
TGCAGTGGGATCCACGGCGGTGGCTACACCTTC
CSGIHGGGYTF
>TRBJ2-7|NA|TRBV29-1|NA
TGCAGCGTTGATTCGGCGGTAAAGGACGAGCAGTACTTC
CSVDSAVKDEQYF
>TRBJ2-5|TRBD2|TRBV29-1|NA
TGCAGCGTTGATAGGCTAGCGGGGGTCCAAGAGACCCAGTACTTC
CSVDRLAGVQETQYF
>TRBJ2-7|TRBD2|TRBV7-3|NA
TGTGCCAGCAGCTTAACACGGGGAGGGGCCTACGAGCAGTACTTC
CASSLTRGGAYEQYF
>TRBJ2-3|TRBD2|TRBV7-2|NA
TGTGCCAGCAGCTTAGGGGTTAGCGGGCGATACACAGATACGCAGTATTTT
CASSLGVSGRYTDTQYF
>TRBJ2-3|NA|TRBV4-3|NA
TGCGCCAGCAGCCCGGACTTTTTGTTGGATACGCAGTATTTT
CASSPDFLLDTQYF
>TRBJ2-4|TRBD2|TRBV4-1|NA
TGCGCCAGCAGCCAAGAGAGTGCGGGAGGGCTGTACTTC
CASSQESAGGLYF
>TRBJ1-1|TRBD1|TRBV28|NA
TGTGCCAGCAGTGGACAGGGGAGCACTGAAGCTTTCTTT
CASSGQGSTEAFF
>TRBJ1-1|NA|TRBV6-6|NA
TGTGCCAGCATAGGACGTGGGGCAAGGAACACTGAAGCTTTCTTT
CASIGRGARNTEAFF
>TRBJ2-7|NA|TRBV6-6|NA
TGTGCCAGCGGAGGTTTTATAGGATCCTACGAGCAGTACTTC
CASGGFIGSYEQYF
>TRBJ1-3|NA|TRBV19|NA
TGTGCCAGTAGTACCCCCTCTACAGGGTACACCATATATTTT
CASSTPSTGYTIYF
>TRBJ1-4|NA|TRBV4-1|NA
TGCGCCAGCAGCCAAGATGGAAGCCGGGTTAATGAAAAACTGTTTTTT
CASSQDGSRVNEKLFF
>TRBJ2-4|TRBD1|TRBV28|NA
TGTGCCAGCAGTTTATCGGGACAGGGGTACATTCAGTACTTC
CASSLSGQGYIQYF
>TRBJ1-2|NA|TRBV7-2|NA
TGTGCCAGCAGCGTAGACAGGCGCACTAACTATGGCTACACCTTC
CASSVDRRTNYGYTF
>TRBJ2-7|TRBD2|TRBV14|few
TGTGCCAGCACCCCGACTAGCGGGAGGCCCTACGAGCAGTACTTC
CASTPTSGRPYEQYF
>TRBJ2-3|TRBD1|TRBV7-8|NA
TGTGCCAGCAGCTTCAGGGGGCAGTGGTCAGATACGCAGTATTTT
CASSFRGQWSDTQYF
>TRBJ2-4|TRBD1|TRBV6-4|once
TGTGCCAGCAGTGACTCTAAGGGACAGGGGATGCGTGGAGACATTCAGTACTTC
CASSDSKGQGMRGDIQYF
>TRBJ2-1|TRBD1|TRBV27|NA
TGTGCCAGCAGTTTCGGACAGGGGGCCTACAATGAGCAGTTCTTC
CASSFGQGAYNEQFF
>TRBJ1-1|NA|TRBV13|NA
TGTGCCAGCAGCCCAACGGGCGAGAGCGGGACTGAAGCTTTCTTT
CASSPTGESGTEAFF
>TRBJ1-2|NA|TRBV25-1|NA
TGTGCCAGCAGGACGGGCTATGGCTACACCTTC
CASRTGYGYTF
>TRBJ2-3|NA|TRBV4-3|NA
TGCGCCAGCAGCTCCGTAGGGGCGGGTTGGGGGGCAGATACGCAGTATTTT
CASSSVGAGWGADTQYF
>TRBJ1-6|TRBD1|TRBV2|NA
TGTGCCAGCAGTGAATTCGGGACAGGGGTTTGGGATAATTCACCCCTCCACTTT
CASSEFGTGVWDNSPLHF
>TRBJ1-4|NA|TRBV6-1|once
TGTGCCAGCAGTGAATTGAGTCAGGGAACTAATGAAAAACTGTTTTTT
CASSELSQGTNEKLFF
>TRBJ2-7|TRBD1|TRBV5-1|NA
TGCGCCAGCAGCTGGACAGGGGACGAGCAGTACTTC
CASSWTGDEQYF
>TRBJ1-2|TRBD1|TRBV5-4|NA
TGTGCCAGCAGCTTTGGGGCAGGGGGATACTATGGCTACACCTTC
CASSFGAGGYYGYTF
>TRBJ2-3|TRBD2|TRBV7-2|NA
TGTGCCAGCAGCTTAGCGGGACTAGCGGGAGGGGGGACAGATACGCAGTATTTT
CASSLAGLAGGGTDTQYF
>TRBJ2-7|TRBD1|TRBV6-2/TRBV6-3|few
TGTGCCAGCAGTTACAAACCGGGACAGGGTTCCTACGAGCAGTACTTC
CASSYKPGQGSYEQYF
>TRBJ2-3|NA|TRBV3-1/TRBV3-2|NA
TGTGCCAGCAGCCAAGATTACTCGAGCACAGATACGCAGTATTTT
CASSQDYSSTDTQYF
>TRBJ2-1|TRBD2|TRBV7-9|NA
TGTGCCAGCAGCTTCCGGACTAGCGGGAGATCCTACAATGAGCAGTTCTTC
CASSFRTSGRSYNEQFF
>TRBJ1-4|NA|TRBV10-3|NA
TGTGCCACGGCGGGACGGATTAATGAAAAACTGTTTTTT
CATAGRINEKLFF
>TRBJ2-2|NA|TRBV7-2|NA
TGTGCCAGCAGCTTACGCCGTGACGGGGGCACCGGGGAGCTGTTTTTT
CASSLRRDGGTGELFF
>TRBJ2-3|TRBD1|TRBV5-1|NA
TGCGCCAGCAGCTTGTGGGGGACAGGAGATACGCAGTATTTT
CASSLWGTGDTQYF
>TRBJ1-4|NA|TRBV19|NA
TGTGCCAGTAGTATGGTCGCGGGGGCTACTAATGAAAAACTGTTTTTT
CASSMVAGATNEKLFF
>TRBJ2-5|TRBD1|TRBV18|NA
TGTGCCAGCTCACCACGGCAGGGGGCGGGCGGAGAGACCCAGTACTTC
CASSPRQGAGGETQYF
>TRBJ2-5|NA|TRBV7-9|NA
TGTGCCAGCAGCTTAGCCGGGGTCGAGACCCAGTACTTC
CASSLAGVETQYF
>TRBJ2-5|TRBD1|TRBV27|NA
TGTGCCAGCAGTCATGGGACAGGGGGCGGTGAGACCCAGTACTTC
CASSHGTGGGETQYF
>TRBJ2-7|TRBD1|TRBV10-1|NA
TGCGCCAGCATTTCGACAGGGCCTTCCTACGAGCAGTACTTC
CASISTGPSYEQYF
>TRBJ2-7|TRBD1|TRBV19|NA
TGTGCCAGTAGTATTGGACAGGGTTCCTACGAGCAGTACTTC
CASSIGQGSYEQYF
>TRBJ2-5|TRBD2|TRBV28|NA
TGTGCCAGCAGTTCCAGCGGGGGGGCCAGAGAGACCCAGTACTTC
CASSSSGGARETQYF
>TRBJ1-1|NA|TRBV10-1|NA
TGCGCCAGCACCAGGGGAGAAGCTTTCTTT
CASTRGEAFF
>TRBJ2-6|NA|TRBV21-1|few
TGTGCCAGCAGCAAAACCCTCCGGGACAGGCCGGCCAACGTCCTGACTTTC
CASSKTLRDRPANVLTF
>TRBJ1-5|TRBD1|TRBV19|NA
TGTGCCAGTAGTAATTGGACAGGGCGACAGCCCCAGCATTTT
CASSNWTGRQPQHF
>TRBJ2-3|NA|TRBV27|NA
TGTGCCAGCAGTTTAGGAGGGAGGTACACAGATACGCAGTATTTT
CASSLGGRYTDTQYF
>TRBJ2-2|NA|TRBV4-1|once
TGCGCCAGCAGCCCTTCTAACACCGGGGAGCTGTTTTTT
CASSPSNTGELFF
>TRBJ1-5|NA|TRBV2|NA
TGTGCCAGCAGCGGACACCACAATCAGCCCCAGCATTTT
CASSGHHNQPQHF
>TRBJ1-2|TRBD1|TRBV19|NA
TGTGCCAGCTTGACAGGGAACGGCTACACCTTC
CASLTGNGYTF
>TRBJ2-7|TRBD2|TRBV19|NA
TGTGCCACCCGGACTAGCGGGACCTACGAGCAGTACTTC
CATRTSGTYEQYF
>TRBJ2-7|TRBD1|TRBV5-6|NA
TGTGCCAGCAGCTTTCTCGACAGGGCCTCAGGCGAGCAGTACTTC
CASSFLDRASGEQYF
>TRBJ2-7|TRBD2|TRBV5-5|NA
TGTGCCAGCAGCTTGCGGGAGGGCGGCTACGAGCAGTACTTC
CASSLREGGYEQYF
>TRBJ2-5|TRBD1|TRBV5-4|NA
TGTGCCAGCACCTACAGGGGGCCCCAAGAGACCCAGTACTTC
CASTYRGPQETQYF